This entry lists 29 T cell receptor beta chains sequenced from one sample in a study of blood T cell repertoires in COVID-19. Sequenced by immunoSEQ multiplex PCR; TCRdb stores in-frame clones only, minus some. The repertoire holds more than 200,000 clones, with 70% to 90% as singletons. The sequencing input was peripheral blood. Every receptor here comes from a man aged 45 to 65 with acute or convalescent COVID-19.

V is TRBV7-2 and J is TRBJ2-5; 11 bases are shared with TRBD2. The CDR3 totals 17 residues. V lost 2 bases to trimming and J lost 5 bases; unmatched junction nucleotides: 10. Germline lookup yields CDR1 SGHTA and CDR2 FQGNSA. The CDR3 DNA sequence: TGTGCCAGCAGCTTATTGTGGCGACTAGCGGGGAGGGAGACCCAGTACTTC. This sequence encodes CASSLLWRLAGRETQYF.

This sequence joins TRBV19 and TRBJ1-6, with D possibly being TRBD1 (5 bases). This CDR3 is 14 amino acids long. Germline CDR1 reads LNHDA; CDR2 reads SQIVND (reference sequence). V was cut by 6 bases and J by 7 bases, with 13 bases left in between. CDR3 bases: TGTGCCAGTAGCCAGTACCCAGGGAATTCACCCCTCCACTTT. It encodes CASSQYPGNSPLHF. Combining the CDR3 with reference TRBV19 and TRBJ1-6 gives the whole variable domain DGGITQSPKYLFRKEGQNVTLSCEQNLNHDAMYWYRQDPGQGLRLIYYSQIVNDFQKGDIAEGYSVSREKKESFPLTVTSAQKNPTAFYLCASSQYPGNSPLHFGNGTRLTVT.

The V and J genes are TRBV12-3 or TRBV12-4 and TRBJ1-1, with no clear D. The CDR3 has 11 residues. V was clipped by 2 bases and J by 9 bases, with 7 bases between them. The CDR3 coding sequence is TGTGCCAGCAGTTTAAGGAGGAAAGCTTTCTTT. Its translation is CASSLRRKAFF.

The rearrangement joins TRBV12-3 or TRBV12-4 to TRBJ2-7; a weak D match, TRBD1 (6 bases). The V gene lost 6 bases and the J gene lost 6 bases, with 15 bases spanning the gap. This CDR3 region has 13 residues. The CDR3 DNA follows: TGTGCCAGCAGGATGACAGGTAGTGCCGAGCAGTACTTC. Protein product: CASRMTGSAEQYF.

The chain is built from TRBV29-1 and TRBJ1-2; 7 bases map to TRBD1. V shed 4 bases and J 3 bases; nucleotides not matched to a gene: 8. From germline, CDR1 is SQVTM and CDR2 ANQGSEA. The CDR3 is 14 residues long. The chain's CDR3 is CSVGDRNRDYGYTF. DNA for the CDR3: TGCAGCGTTGGGGACAGAAACCGAGACTATGGCTACACCTTC.

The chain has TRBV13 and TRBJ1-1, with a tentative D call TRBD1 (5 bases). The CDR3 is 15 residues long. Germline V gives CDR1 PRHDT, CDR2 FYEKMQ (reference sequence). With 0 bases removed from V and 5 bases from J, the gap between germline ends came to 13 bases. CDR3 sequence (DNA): TGTGCCAGCAGCTTAGGAGGGGTTGGGGGGACTGAAGCTTTCTTT. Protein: CASSLGGVGGTEAFF. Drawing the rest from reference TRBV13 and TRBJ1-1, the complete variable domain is AAGVIQSPRHLIKEKRETATLKCYPIPRHDTVYWYQQGPGQDPQFLISFYEKMQSDKGSIPDRFSAQQFSDYHSELNMSSLELGDSALYFCASSLGGVGGTEAFFGQGTRLTVV.

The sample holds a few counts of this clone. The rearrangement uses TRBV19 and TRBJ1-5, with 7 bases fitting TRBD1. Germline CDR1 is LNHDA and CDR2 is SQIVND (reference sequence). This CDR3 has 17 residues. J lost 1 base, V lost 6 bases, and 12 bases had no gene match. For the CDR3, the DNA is TGTGCCAGTAGAAGACAGGGTGGAGCGCGAAGCAATCAGCCCCAGCATTTT. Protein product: CASRRQGGARSNQPQHF. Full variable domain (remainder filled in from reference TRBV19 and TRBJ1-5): DGGITQSPKYLFRKEGQNVTLSCEQNLNHDAMYWYRQDPGQGLRLIYYSQIVNDFQKGDIAEGYSVSREKKESFPLTVTSAQKNPTAFYLCASRRQGGARSNQPQHFGDGTRLSIL.

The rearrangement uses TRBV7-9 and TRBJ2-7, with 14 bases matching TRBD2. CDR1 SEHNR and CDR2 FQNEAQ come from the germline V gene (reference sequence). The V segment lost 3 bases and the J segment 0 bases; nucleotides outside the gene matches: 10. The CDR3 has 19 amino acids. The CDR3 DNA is TGTGCCAGCAGCTTCCCGCGCGGACTAGCGGGGGGACTCTCCTACGAGCAGTACTTC. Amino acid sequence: CASSFPRGLAGGLSYEQYF. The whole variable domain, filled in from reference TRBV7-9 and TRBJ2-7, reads DTGVSQNPRHKITKRGQNVTFRCDPISEHNRLYWYRQTLGQGPEFLTYFQNEAQLEKSRLLSDRFSAERPKGSFSTLEIQRTEQGDSAMYLCASSFPRGLAGGLSYEQYFGPGTRLTVT.

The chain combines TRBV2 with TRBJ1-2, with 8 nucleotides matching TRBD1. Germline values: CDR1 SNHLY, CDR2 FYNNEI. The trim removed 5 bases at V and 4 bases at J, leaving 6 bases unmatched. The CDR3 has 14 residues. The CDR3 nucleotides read TGTGCCAGCAGTTCGGACAGGGTGGTCTATGGCTACACCTTC. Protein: CASSSDRVVYGYTF.

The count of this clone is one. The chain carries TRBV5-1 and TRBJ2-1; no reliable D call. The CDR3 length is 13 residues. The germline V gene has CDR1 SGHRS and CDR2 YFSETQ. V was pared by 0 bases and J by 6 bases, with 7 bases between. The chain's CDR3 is CASSLAPSNEQFF. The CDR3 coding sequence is TGCGCCAGCAGCTTGGCCCCCTCCAATGAGCAGTTCTTC.

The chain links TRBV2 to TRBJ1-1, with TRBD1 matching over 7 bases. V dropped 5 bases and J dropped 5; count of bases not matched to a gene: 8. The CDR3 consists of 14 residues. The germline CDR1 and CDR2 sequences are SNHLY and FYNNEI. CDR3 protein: CASSRTGLGTEAFF. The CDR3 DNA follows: TGTGCCAGCAGTAGGACAGGCCTGGGGACTGAAGCTTTCTTT. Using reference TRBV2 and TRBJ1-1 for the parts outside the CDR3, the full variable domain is EPEVTQTPSHQVTQMGQEVILRCVPISNHLYFYWYRQILGQKVEFLVSFYNNEISEKSEIFDDQFSVERPDGSNFTLKIRSTKLEDSAMYFCASSRTGLGTEAFFGQGTRLTVV.

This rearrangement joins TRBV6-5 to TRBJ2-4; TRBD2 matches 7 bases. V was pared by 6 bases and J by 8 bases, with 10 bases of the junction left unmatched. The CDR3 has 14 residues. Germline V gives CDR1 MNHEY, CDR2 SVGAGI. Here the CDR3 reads CASREGAGWDIQYF. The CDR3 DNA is TGTGCCAGCAGGGAGGGAGCGGGGTGGGACATTCAGTACTTC.

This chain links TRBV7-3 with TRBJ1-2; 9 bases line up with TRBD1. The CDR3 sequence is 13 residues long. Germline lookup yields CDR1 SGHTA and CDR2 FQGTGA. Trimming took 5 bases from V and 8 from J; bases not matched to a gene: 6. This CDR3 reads CASSNGTGYGYTF. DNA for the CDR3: TGTGCCAGCAGCAACGGGACAGGGTACGGCTACACCTTC.

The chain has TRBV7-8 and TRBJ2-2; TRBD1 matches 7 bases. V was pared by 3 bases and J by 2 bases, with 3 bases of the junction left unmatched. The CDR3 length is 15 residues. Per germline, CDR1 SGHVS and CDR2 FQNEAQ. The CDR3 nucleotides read TGTGCCAGCAGCTTGGGGACAGTCAACACCGGGGAGCTGTTTTTT. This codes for CASSLGTVNTGELFF. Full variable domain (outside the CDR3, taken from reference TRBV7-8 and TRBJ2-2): GAGVSQSPRYKVAKRGQDVALRCDPISGHVSLFWYQQALGQGPEFLTYFQNEAQLDKSGLPSDRFFAERPEGSVSTLKIQRTQQEDSAVYLCASSLGTVNTGELFFGEGSRLTVL.

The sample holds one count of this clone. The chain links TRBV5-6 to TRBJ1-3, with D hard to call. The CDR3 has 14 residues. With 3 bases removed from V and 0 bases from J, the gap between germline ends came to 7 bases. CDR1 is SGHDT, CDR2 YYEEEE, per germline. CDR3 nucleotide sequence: TGTGCCAGCAGCTCCCAGATCTCTGGAAACACCATATATTTT. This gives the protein CASSSQISGNTIYF.

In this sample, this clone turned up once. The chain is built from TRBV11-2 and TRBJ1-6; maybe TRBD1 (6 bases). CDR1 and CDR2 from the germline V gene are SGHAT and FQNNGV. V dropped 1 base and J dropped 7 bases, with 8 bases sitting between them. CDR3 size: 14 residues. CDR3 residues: CASSLAGVNSPLHF. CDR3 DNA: TGTGCCAGCAGCTTAGCAGGGGTGAATTCACCCCTCCACTTT.

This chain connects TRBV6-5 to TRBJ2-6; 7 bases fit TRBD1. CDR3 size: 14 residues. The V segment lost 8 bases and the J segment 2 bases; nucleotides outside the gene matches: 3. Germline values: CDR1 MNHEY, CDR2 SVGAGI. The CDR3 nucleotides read TGTGCCAGCGCTACAGGGGCTGGGGCCAACGTCCTGACTTTC. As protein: CASATGAGANVLTF.

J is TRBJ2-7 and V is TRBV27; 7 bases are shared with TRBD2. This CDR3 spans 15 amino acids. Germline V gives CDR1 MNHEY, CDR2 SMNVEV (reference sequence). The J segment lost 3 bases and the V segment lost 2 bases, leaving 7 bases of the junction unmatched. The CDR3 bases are TGTGCCAGCAGTTTAAATGGGGGGGACCTCTACGAGCAGTACTTC. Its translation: CASSLNGGDLYEQYF.

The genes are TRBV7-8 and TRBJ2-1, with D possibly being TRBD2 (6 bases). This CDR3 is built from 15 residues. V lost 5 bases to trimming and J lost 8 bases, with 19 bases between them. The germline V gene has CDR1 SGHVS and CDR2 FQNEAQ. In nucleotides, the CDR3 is TGTGCCAGCAGCCGGACTATCGGCAGTAATTATGAGCAGTTCTTC. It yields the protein CASSRTIGSNYEQFF. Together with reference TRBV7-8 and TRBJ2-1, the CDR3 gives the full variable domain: GAGVSQSPRYKVAKRGQDVALRCDPISGHVSLFWYQQALGQGPEFLTYFQNEAQLDKSGLPSDRFFAERPEGSVSTLKIQRTQQEDSAVYLCASSRTIGSNYEQFFGPGTRLTVL.

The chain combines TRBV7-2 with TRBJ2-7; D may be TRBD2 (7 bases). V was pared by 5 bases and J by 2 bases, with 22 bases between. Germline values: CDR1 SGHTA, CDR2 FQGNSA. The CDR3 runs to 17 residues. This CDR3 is CASSLHGGGVSPYEQYF. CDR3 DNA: TGTGCCAGCAGCCTTCACGGAGGGGGGGTATCCCCCTACGAGCAGTACTTC. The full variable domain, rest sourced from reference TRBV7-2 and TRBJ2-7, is GAGVSQSPSNKVTEKGKDVELRCDPISGHTALYWYRQSLGQGLEFLIYFQGNSAPDKSGLPSDRFSAERTGGSVSTLTIQRTQQEDSAVYLCASSLHGGGVSPYEQYFGPGTRLTVT.

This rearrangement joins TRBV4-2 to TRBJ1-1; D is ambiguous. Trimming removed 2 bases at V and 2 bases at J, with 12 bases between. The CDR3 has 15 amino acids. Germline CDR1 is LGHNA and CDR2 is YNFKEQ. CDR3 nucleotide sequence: TGTGCCAGCAGCCAATGGTCAGCGGGAAACACTGAAGCTTTCTTT. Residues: CASSQWSAGNTEAFF.

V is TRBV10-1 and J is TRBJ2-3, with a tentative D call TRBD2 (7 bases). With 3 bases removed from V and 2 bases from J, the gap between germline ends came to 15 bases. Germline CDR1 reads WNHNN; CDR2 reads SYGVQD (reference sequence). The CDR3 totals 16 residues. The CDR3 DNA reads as TGCGCCAGCAGTGAAGAGTGGCGGGGGCTCACAGATACGCAGTATTTT. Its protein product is CASSEEWRGLTDTQYF.

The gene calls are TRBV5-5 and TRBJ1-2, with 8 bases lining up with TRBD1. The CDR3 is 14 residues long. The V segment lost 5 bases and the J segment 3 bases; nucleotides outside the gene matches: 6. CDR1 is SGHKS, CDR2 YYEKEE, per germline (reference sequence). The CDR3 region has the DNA TGTGCCAGCAGTTCGTCCAGGGGGCACTATGGCTACACCTTC. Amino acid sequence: CASSSSRGHYGYTF.

CDR3 sequence: CASSPGTGPEKLFF. The CDR3 DNA is TGTGCCAGCAGTCCCGGGACAGGGCCCGAAAAACTGTTTTTT. This chain uses TRBV2 with TRBJ1-4; 9 bases align to TRBD1. CDR3 length: 14 residues. Germline values: CDR1 SNHLY, CDR2 FYNNEI. With V trimmed by 5 bases and J by 8 bases, 6 bases remained unmatched. The variable domain in full, completed from reference TRBV2 and TRBJ1-4, reads EPEVTQTPSHQVTQMGQEVILRCVPISNHLYFYWYRQILGQKVEFLVSFYNNEISEKSEIFDDQFSVERPDGSNFTLKIRSTKLEDSAMYFCASSPGTGPEKLFFGSGTQLSVL.

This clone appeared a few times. CDR3 in amino acids: CASSTDTLVSHF. CDR3 DNA: TGTGCCAGCAGTACTGACACTCTTGTCTCGCATTTT. The chain has TRBV2 and TRBJ1-5; D gene unclear. CDR3 length: 12 residues. V was trimmed by 5 bases and J by 15 bases, leaving 17 bases between them. Germline-derived CDR1 and CDR2 are SNHLY and FYNNEI.

The CDR3 region is CASSRWRTGEIRVGNTIYF. CDR3 sequence (DNA): TGTGCCAGCAGCCGATGGAGGACAGGGGAAATCCGGGTTGGAAACACCATATATTTT. The J gene is TRBJ1-3, the V gene TRBV5-6, with 9 bases matching TRBD1. The CDR3 extends over 19 amino acids. Germline CDR1 reads SGHDT; CDR2 reads YYEEEE. V gave up 4 bases and J gave up 3 bases; unmatched junction bases: 17.

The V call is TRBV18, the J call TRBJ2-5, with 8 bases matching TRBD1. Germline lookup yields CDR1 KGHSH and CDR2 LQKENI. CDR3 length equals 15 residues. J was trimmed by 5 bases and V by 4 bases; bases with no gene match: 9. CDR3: CASSRDRSSGETQYF. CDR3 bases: TGTGCCAGCTCACGGGACAGGAGTTCGGGGGAGACCCAGTACTTC. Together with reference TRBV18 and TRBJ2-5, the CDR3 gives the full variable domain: NAGVMQNPRHLVRRRGQEARLRCSPMKGHSHVYWYRQLPEEGLKFMVYLQKENIIDESGMPKERFSAEFPKEGPSILRIQQVVRGDSAAYFCASSRDRSSGETQYFGPGTRLLVL.

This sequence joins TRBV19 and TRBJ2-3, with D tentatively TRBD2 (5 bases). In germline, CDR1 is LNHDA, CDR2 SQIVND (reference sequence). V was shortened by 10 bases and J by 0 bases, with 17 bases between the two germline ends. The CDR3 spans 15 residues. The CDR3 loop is CATSGREGSTDTQYF. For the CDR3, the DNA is TGTGCCACCTCCGGGCGTGAGGGTAGCACAGATACGCAGTATTTT.

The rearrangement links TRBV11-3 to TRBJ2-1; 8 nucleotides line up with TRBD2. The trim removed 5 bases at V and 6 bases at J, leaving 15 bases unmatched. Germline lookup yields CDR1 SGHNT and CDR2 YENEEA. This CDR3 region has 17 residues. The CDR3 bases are TGTGCCAGCAGCCTGGGACTAGGCCGCTCTGCCTCCAATGAGCAGTTCTTC. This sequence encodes CASSLGLGRSASNEQFF.